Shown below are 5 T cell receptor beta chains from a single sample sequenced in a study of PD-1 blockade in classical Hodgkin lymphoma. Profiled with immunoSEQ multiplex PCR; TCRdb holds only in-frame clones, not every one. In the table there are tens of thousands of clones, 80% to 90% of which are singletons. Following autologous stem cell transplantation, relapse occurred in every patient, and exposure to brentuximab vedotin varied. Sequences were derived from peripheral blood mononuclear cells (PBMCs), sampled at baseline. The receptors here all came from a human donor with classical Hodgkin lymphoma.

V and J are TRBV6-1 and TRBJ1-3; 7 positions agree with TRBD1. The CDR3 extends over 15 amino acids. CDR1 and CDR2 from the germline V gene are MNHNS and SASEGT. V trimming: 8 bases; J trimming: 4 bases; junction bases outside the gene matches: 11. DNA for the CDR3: TGTGCCAGCCGGGACAGCTTCCTTTCCGGAAACACCATATATTTT. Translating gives CASRDSFLSGNTIYF.

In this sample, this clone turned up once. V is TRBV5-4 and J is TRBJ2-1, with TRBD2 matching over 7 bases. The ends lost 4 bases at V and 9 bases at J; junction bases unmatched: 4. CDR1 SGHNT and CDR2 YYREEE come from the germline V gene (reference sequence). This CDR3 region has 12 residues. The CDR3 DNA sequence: TGTGCCAGCAGCGCATCTAGCGGTGAGCAGTTCTTC. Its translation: CASSASSGEQFF.

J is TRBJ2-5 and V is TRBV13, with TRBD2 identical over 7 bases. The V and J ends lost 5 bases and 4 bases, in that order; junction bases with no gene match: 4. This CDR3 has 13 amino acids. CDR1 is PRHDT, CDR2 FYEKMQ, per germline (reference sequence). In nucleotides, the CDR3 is TGTGCCAGCAGCCTACGACTAGCAGAGACCCAGTACTTC. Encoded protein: CASSLRLAETQYF.

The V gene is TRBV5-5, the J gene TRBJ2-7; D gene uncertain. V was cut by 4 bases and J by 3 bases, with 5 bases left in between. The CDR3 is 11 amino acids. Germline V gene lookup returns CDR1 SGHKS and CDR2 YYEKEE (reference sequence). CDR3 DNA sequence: TGTGCCAGCAGCACAGACTACGAGCAGTACTTC. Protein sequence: CASSTDYEQYF. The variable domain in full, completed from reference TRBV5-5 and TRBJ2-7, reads DAGVTQSPTHLIKTRGQQVTLRCSPISGHKSVSWYQQVLGQGPQFIFQYYEKEERGRGNFPDRFSARQFPNYSSELNVNALLLGDSALYLCASSTDYEQYFGPGTRLTVT.

The CDR3 DNA reads as TGTGCCAGCAGCTTGGGGGGGTCAACTAATGAAAAACTGTTTTTT. Its translation is CASSLGGSTNEKLFF. The chain couples TRBV7-9 to TRBJ1-4, with D tentatively TRBD1 (5 bases). This CDR3 is built from 15 residues. The germline CDR1 and CDR2 sequences are SEHNR and FQNEAQ (reference sequence). V lost 3 bases and J lost 0, with 8 bases in between.